These 18 T cell receptor beta chains were sequenced from one sample in a study of human T cells and chemical hapten exposure. The library tagged each cDNA molecule with unique molecular identifiers. TCRdb reprocessed the reads with MiXCR, giving one entry per CDR3 protein. The sample contains approximately 800 distinct CDR3 sequences, roughly 74% of which appear only once. Total RNA was isolated from whole blood that had not been fractionated. The sequenced sample was whole blood. These TCRs come from a human donor with alopecia, or a healthy volunteer (not recorded which). Some clones in this sample may be carry-over from other donors' samples. This table probably holds off-target reads from a library built for another chain.

The chain carries TRBV3-1 and TRBJ2-1; 9 positions agree with TRBD2. CDR1 LGHDT and CDR2 YNNKEL come from the germline V gene (reference sequence). V was clipped by 0 bases and J by 3 bases; unmatched bases: 3. This CDR3 has 16 residues. This CDR3 is CASSQEGGGVYNEQFF. The CDR3 DNA is TGTGCCAGCAGCCAAGAGGGCGGGGGGGTCTACAATGAGCAGTTCTTC.

This clonotype was seen only a few times. J is TRBJ1-2 and V is TRBV20-1; a weak D match, TRBD1 (5 bases). Per germline, CDR1 DFQATT and CDR2 SNEGSKA (reference sequence). The CDR3 runs to 11 residues. The V end was cut by 5 bases, the J end by 4 bases, with 8 bases between. In DNA form, the CDR3 reads TGCAGTGCTGGGACGGTCTATGGCTACACCTTC. This sequence encodes CSAGTVYGYTF.

J is TRBJ2-4 and V is TRBV5-1, with D possibly TRBD1 on 5 matching bases. Trimming removed 4 bases at V and 3 bases at J, with 11 bases between. The CDR3 extends over 14 amino acids. Germline assignment: CDR1 SGHRS and CDR2 YFSETQ. The CDR3 is CASSNWGGKNIQYF. For the CDR3, the DNA is TGCGCCAGCAGCAACTGGGGCGGCAAAAACATTCAGTACTTC.

The chain joins TRBV27 to TRBJ2-4, with 11 bases aligning to TRBD2. The V segment lost 5 bases and the J segment 5 bases; nucleotides outside the gene matches: 8. The germline CDR1 and CDR2 sequences are MNHEY and SMNVEV (reference sequence). This CDR3 is 16 amino acids long. The CDR3 sequence is CASSLIAGGSQNIQYF. The CDR3 DNA follows: TGTGCCAGCAGTCTTATAGCGGGGGGGTCGCAAAACATTCAGTACTTC.

V and J are TRBV19 and TRBJ1-2, with D unclear. This CDR3 has 12 residues. The ends were cut back, 7 bases at V and 4 bases at J, with 10 bases in the middle. CDR1 LNHDA and CDR2 SQIVND come from the germline V gene (reference sequence). CDR3: CASTGRSYGYTF. Here the CDR3 DNA reads TGTGCCAGTACCGGGCGCAGCTATGGCTACACCTTC.

The chain employs TRBV20-1 and TRBJ2-3; 7 positions agree with TRBD1. This CDR3 comprises 15 residues. V lost 1 base to trimming and J lost 2 bases; unmatched junction nucleotides: 6. The germline gives CDR1 DFQATT, CDR2 SNEGSKA (reference sequence). The CDR3 DNA reads as TGCAGTGCTAGAGCTCCAGGGGGAGACACAGATACGCAGTATTTT. Protein: CSARAPGGDTDTQYF.

The chain has TRBV6-6 and TRBJ1-1; TRBD1 matches 7 bases. V trimming: 2 bases; J trimming: 4 bases; junction bases outside the gene matches: 4. CDR3 size: 14 residues. Per the germline V gene, CDR1 is MNHNY and CDR2 is SVGAGI (reference sequence). This chain's CDR3 is CASSYGTALTEAFF. The CDR3 DNA is TGTGCCAGCAGTTACGGGACAGCCCTCACTGAAGCTTTCTTT.

The rearrangement links TRBV2 to TRBJ2-7; TRBD1 aligns across 9 bases. The CDR3 has 15 residues. With V trimmed by 6 bases and J by 3 bases, 9 bases remained unmatched. Germline lookup yields CDR1 SNHLY and CDR2 FYNNEI. The CDR3 DNA sequence: TGTGCCAGCAGGGAGATGGGACAGGGTTTCTACGAGCAGTACTTC. Amino acids: CASREMGQGFYEQYF.

J is TRBJ1-5 and V is TRBV12-3 or TRBV12-4; 9 nucleotides align to TRBD1. This CDR3 has 16 residues. Trimming at V came to 5 bases and at J to 2 bases, leaving 7 bases not matched to a gene. This CDR3 is CASSITGGFGNQPQHF. For the CDR3, the DNA is TGTGCCAGCAGTATTACAGGGGGCTTTGGCAATCAGCCCCAGCATTTT.

The chain recombines TRBV20-1 with TRBJ2-7; 7 bases map to TRBD1. Per the germline V gene, CDR1 is DFQATT and CDR2 is SNEGSKA (reference sequence). The V segment lost 4 bases and the J segment 3 bases; nucleotides outside the gene matches: 9. The CDR3 contains 14 residues. This CDR3 reads CSAMGQLVGYEQYF. For the CDR3, the DNA is TGCAGTGCTATGGGACAGCTAGTAGGCTACGAGCAGTACTTC.

The count of this clonotype is one. The chain links TRBV9 to TRBJ2-3, with D perhaps assigned TRBD1 or TRBD2 (6 bases each). The CDR3 contains 15 residues. Germline CDR1 is SGDLS and CDR2 is YYNGEE. V lost 2 bases, J lost 1 base, and 11 bases lay in between. CDR3 in DNA: TGTGCCAGCAGCGTGTTAAGGGGGGGCACAGATACGCAGTATTTT. Protein sequence: CASSVLRGGTDTQYF.

V usage is TRBV4-3 and J usage is TRBJ2-7; D remains ambiguous. Germline V gives CDR1 LGHNA, CDR2 YSLEER. The V end lost 2 bases, the J end lost 0 bases, and 14 bases lay between the germline ends. The CDR3 is 16 amino acids. DNA for the CDR3: TGCGCCAGCAGCCAATTTTATCGAGACAACTCCTACGAGCAGTACTTC. This codes for CASSQFYRDNSYEQYF.

The gene calls are TRBV13 and TRBJ2-7; D perhaps matches TRBD1 (6 bases). V was pared by 5 bases and J by 2 bases, with 19 bases between. The CDR3 has 16 residues. Germline V gives CDR1 PRHDT, CDR2 FYEKMQ (reference sequence). CDR3 bases: TGTGCCAGCAGCGCGATTCCTTACGGACAGCCCTACGAGCAGTACTTC. Amino acid sequence: CASSAIPYGQPYEQYF.

This sequence joins TRBV4-1 and TRBJ2-3; D unresolved. Trimming left V 6 bases short and J 2 bases short, with 15 bases between. Germline-derived CDR1 and CDR2 are MGHRA and YSYEKL. The CDR3 spans 15 residues. The CDR3 protein is CASRPTPTNTDTQYF. CDR3 DNA sequence: TGCGCCAGCAGACCCACCCCTACGAACACAGATACGCAGTATTTT.

This chain links TRBV9 with TRBJ1-1, with TRBD1 matching 7 bases. This CDR3 has 13 residues. CDR1 and CDR2 (germline): SGDLS, YYNGEE. V was pared by 4 bases and J by 4 bases, with 4 bases of the junction left unmatched. The CDR3: CASSPRTGTEAFF. CDR3 bases: TGTGCCAGCAGCCCGAGGACAGGCACTGAAGCTTTCTTT.

The chain employs TRBV20-1 and TRBJ2-3; a weak D match, TRBD1 (5 bases). Trimming took off 6 bases at V and 5 bases at J, with 15 bases between the two ends. The CDR3 covers 13 residues. Germline CDR1 and CDR2: DFQATT and SNEGSKA (reference sequence). CDR3: CSARNQGLDTQYF. As DNA, the CDR3 is TGCAGTGCACGGAACCAGGGCTTAGATACGCAGTATTTT.

The chain recombines TRBV12-3 or TRBV12-4 with TRBJ1-1, with D possibly matching TRBD1 (5 bases). This CDR3 has 12 amino acids. V shed 5 bases and J shed 4 bases, with 8 bases lying between them. The CDR3 is CASSTGGTEAFF. DNA of the CDR3: TGTGCCAGCAGTACCGGGGGCACTGAAGCTTTCTTT.

V and J are TRBV3-1 and TRBJ2-7, with 7 bases aligning to TRBD1. The CDR3 spans 14 residues. Per the germline V gene, CDR1 is LGHDT and CDR2 is YNNKEL (reference sequence). V dropped 3 bases and J dropped 6; count of bases not matched to a gene: 8. The CDR3 bases are TGTGCCAGCAGCCAGATTCCACACAGGGGCGAGCAGTACTTC. The encoded protein is CASSQIPHRGEQYF.